Listed below are T cell receptor beta chains from one sample, sequenced in a study of cytomegalovirus exposure and HLA in healthy donors. The repertoire was sequenced with immunoSEQ multiplex PCR; TCRdb's copy has only in-frame clones and lacks some. The sample carries some 170,000 clones, about 81% recorded once. The sequenced sample consisted of PBMCs. The origin of the receptors is a young woman in good health and CMV-seronegative. The conserved cysteine and the conserved F or W are not part of the CDR3 here. Each record gives: J gene, V gene, CDR3 length, CDR3 protein.

TRBJ1-2	TRBV6-5	14	ASSYSPRSANYGYT
TRBJ1-6	TRBV10-2	15	ASSESNLGGTNSPLH
TRBJ1-4	TRBV2	12	ASSTRGANEKLF
TRBJ2-7	TRBV13	13	ASSTSGLAGAEQY
TRBJ1-4	TRBV6-5	14	ASSYSHGQGNEKLF
TRBJ2-7	TRBV5-4	13	ASSLGGEGSYEQY
TRBJ1-5	TRBV19	13	ASSGRVPAGQPQH
TRBJ2-3	TRBV6-1	12	ASSMREGGDTQY
TRBJ1-2	TRBV23-1	13	ASTGTGQGNYGYT
TRBJ1-2	TRBV5-1	12	ASSLELSGQGDT
TRBJ1-2	TRBV18	14	ASSPQTVGMDYGYT
TRBJ1-1	TRBV2	14	ASRVQGASVNTEAF
TRBJ1-1	TRBV7-3	12	ASSLMDRGTEAF
TRBJ2-3	TRBV27	13	ASSAGGLFPDTQY
TRBJ2-3	TRBV6-5	14	ASSYSQGFRTDTQY
TRBJ1-5	TRBV27	12	ASSLLGGNQPQH
TRBJ1-1	TRBV6-1	13	ASSEEEGGNTEAF
TRBJ2-3	TRBV6-6	13	ASSLQGVGTDTQY
TRBJ1-6	TRBV5-1	15	ASSLSYGGLYNSPLH
TRBJ2-1	TRBV5-1	13	ATSSGGSSYNEQF
TRBJ2-6	TRBV7-9	16	ASRGGSGGHSGANVLT
.	TRBV10-1	14	ASSGTQDRGFYEQY
TRBJ1-1	TRBV7-8	12	ASSLVIRQGEAF
TRBJ1-5	TRBV28	12	ASSLYGIGQPQH
TRBJ1-2	TRBV25-1	15	ASSEHGQGASNYGYT
TRBJ2-1	TRBV7-9	13	ASSLGHVLYNEQF
TRBJ2-1	TRBV2	9	ASAGHNEQF